Listed below are T cell receptor beta chains from one sample, sequenced in a study of T-cell reconstitution after alpha-beta-depleted transplantation in children. MiXCR was run by TCRdb on the PCR reads, yielding one entry per CDR3 protein. The sample lists approximately 510,000 distinct CDR3 sequences; around 16% were seen once. This specimen was PBMCs from the stem cell graft donor, taken from the stem cell graft. These receptors were collected from a human donor who donated a stem cell graft to a child with acute lymphoblastic leukemia. Both conserved end residues are part of each CDR3. D genes are given only for firm matches. Clone size, where shown, is once, few, many, or a class for clones that have expanded.

cdr3_nt: TGTGCCACCAGTCAGGACGGAAACACCATATATTTT
cdr3_aa: CATSQDGNTIYF
clone_size: NA
d_call: NA
v_call: TRBV24-1
j_call: TRBJ1-3

cdr3_nt: TGTGCCACCAGTGACGCGTTACGACAGCCCCAGCATTTT
cdr3_aa: CATSDALRQPQHF
clone_size: NA
d_call: NA
v_call: TRBV24-1
j_call: TRBJ1-5

cdr3_nt: TGTGCCAGCAGCACCCTAGGAGGACACCAAGAGACCCAGTACTTC
cdr3_aa: CASSTLGGHQETQYF
clone_size: few
d_call: NA
v_call: TRBV9
j_call: TRBJ2-5

cdr3_nt: TGCGCCAGCAGCCAAGAAGGGGTCGCCTACGAGCAGTACTTC
cdr3_aa: CASSQEGVAYEQYF
clone_size: few
d_call: NA
v_call: TRBV4-1
j_call: TRBJ2-7

cdr3_nt: TGTGCCAGCAGGAGGGGACAGGGGGCCAAAGAGACCCAGTACTTC
cdr3_aa: CASRRGQGAKETQYF
clone_size: few
d_call: TRBD1
v_call: TRBV12-3/TRBV12-4
j_call: TRBJ2-5

cdr3_nt: TGCGCCAGCAGCCCGGCGGGACAGTTGAACACTGAAGCTTTCTTT
cdr3_aa: CASSPAGQLNTEAFF
clone_size: NA
d_call: TRBD1
v_call: TRBV5-1
j_call: TRBJ1-1

cdr3_nt: TGCGCCAGCAGCCAGAGGGTGGGGACTAGCGGGAATCGGGCAGATACGCAGTATTTT
cdr3_aa: CASSQRVGTSGNRADTQYF
clone_size: NA
d_call: TRBD2
v_call: TRBV4-1
j_call: TRBJ2-3

cdr3_nt: TGTGCCAGCAGCGAGGGACCTCAGAGCTCCTACAATGAGCAGTTCTTC
cdr3_aa: CASSEGPQSSYNEQFF
clone_size: few
d_call: NA
v_call: TRBV5-5
j_call: TRBJ2-1

cdr3_nt: TGCGCCAGCAGCTTGGGGAGCGGGAGTCGCACCAAGCAGTACTTC
cdr3_aa: CASSLGSGSRTKQYF
clone_size: many
d_call: TRBD2
v_call: TRBV5-1
j_call: TRBJ2-7

cdr3_nt: TGCGCCAGCAGCATTGTCCCACAGCCTCCTTACAATGAGCAGTTCTTC
cdr3_aa: CASSIVPQPPYNEQFF
clone_size: few
d_call: NA
v_call: TRBV5-1
j_call: TRBJ2-1

cdr3_nt: TGTGCCATCATGGGACAGTCTTACAATGAGCAGTTCTTC
cdr3_aa: CAIMGQSYNEQFF
clone_size: few
d_call: TRBD1
v_call: TRBV10-3
j_call: TRBJ2-1

cdr3_nt: TGTGCCAGCAGTGATGGACGGCTGTACAATGAGCAGTTCTTC
cdr3_aa: CASSDGRLYNEQFF
clone_size: NA
d_call: NA
v_call: TRBV7-9
j_call: TRBJ2-1

cdr3_nt: TGTGCCACCAGCAGAGGGACAGTACAGCGCAATGAGCAGTTCTTC
cdr3_aa: CATSRGTVQRNEQFF
clone_size: few
d_call: NA
v_call: TRBV15
j_call: TRBJ2-1

cdr3_nt: TGTGCCAGCAGTTTAGCGGTAGACTCTGGGGCCAACGTCCTGACTTTC
cdr3_aa: CASSLAVDSGANVLTF
clone_size: few
d_call: NA
v_call: TRBV6-5
j_call: TRBJ2-6

cdr3_nt: TGCGCCAGCAGCCCTTTAGGGCGCTACTACAATGAGCAGTTCTTC
cdr3_aa: CASSPLGRYYNEQFF
clone_size: NA
d_call: NA
v_call: TRBV5-1
j_call: TRBJ2-1

cdr3_nt: TGCAGTGCTAGGCCCTATACCTCCACCGGGGAGCTGTTTTTT
cdr3_aa: CSARPYTSTGELFF
clone_size: many
d_call: NA
v_call: TRBV20-1
j_call: TRBJ2-2

cdr3_nt: TGCGCCAGCAGGTTACAGGGGCGTGAGAACACTGAAGCTTTCTTT
cdr3_aa: CASRLQGRENTEAFF
clone_size: NA
d_call: TRBD1
v_call: TRBV5-1
j_call: TRBJ1-1

cdr3_nt: TGCGCCAGCAGCTTTCTTCCCGCGACGAAGGTTCCTGTGGCTTTAGGCTCCTACAATGAGCAGTTCTTC
cdr3_aa: CASSFLPATKVPVALGSYNEQFF
clone_size: NA
d_call: NA
v_call: TRBV5-1
j_call: TRBJ2-1

cdr3_nt: TGTGCCACCAGTGATGGTGGGGAAGAGACCCAGTACTTC
cdr3_aa: CATSDGGEETQYF
clone_size: few
d_call: NA
v_call: TRBV24-1
j_call: TRBJ2-5

cdr3_nt: TGTGCCACCAGTGACAAGGGGTCCGGAAACACCATATATTTT
cdr3_aa: CATSDKGSGNTIYF
clone_size: NA
d_call: NA
v_call: TRBV24-1
j_call: TRBJ1-3

cdr3_nt: TGCGCCAGCAGCTTATGGCAGATCACCGAAGCTTTCTTT
cdr3_aa: CASSLWQITEAFF
clone_size: few
d_call: NA
v_call: TRBV5-1
j_call: TRBJ1-1

cdr3_nt: TGCGCCAGCAGCTGGGGCCCGGGAGATACGCAGTATTTT
cdr3_aa: CASSWGPGDTQYF
clone_size: NA
d_call: NA
v_call: TRBV5-1
j_call: TRBJ2-3

cdr3_nt: TGCGCCAGCAGCTTCGGATCGAGCGATCAGCCCCAGCATTTT
cdr3_aa: CASSFGSSDQPQHF
clone_size: NA
d_call: NA
v_call: TRBV5-1
j_call: TRBJ1-5

cdr3_nt: TGCGCCAGCACCATTCAGGGTTATAATGGCTACACCTTC
cdr3_aa: CASTIQGYNGYTF
clone_size: NA
d_call: NA
v_call: TRBV5-1
j_call: TRBJ1-2

cdr3_nt: TGTGCCAGCAGTAAGACCGGGACAGGGCTCAATCAGCCCCAGCATTTT
cdr3_aa: CASSKTGTGLNQPQHF
clone_size: NA
d_call: TRBD1
v_call: TRBV6-1
j_call: TRBJ1-5

cdr3_nt: TGTGCCAGCAGTTACGCTGGCAGGGGGCTCTACGAGCAGTACTTC
cdr3_aa: CASSYAGRGLYEQYF
clone_size: NA
d_call: TRBD1
v_call: TRBV6-5
j_call: TRBJ2-7

cdr3_nt: TGTGCCAGCAGTTTTCGGAAGGGCGGGGAGCTGTTTTTT
cdr3_aa: CASSFRKGGELFF
clone_size: few
d_call: NA
v_call: TRBV12-3/TRBV12-4
j_call: TRBJ2-2

cdr3_nt: TGTGCCACCAGCAGAGATAGCAGTAACACCGGGGAGCTGTTTTTT
cdr3_aa: CATSRDSSNTGELFF
clone_size: few
d_call: NA
v_call: TRBV15
j_call: TRBJ2-2

cdr3_nt: TGTGCCAGCACCCCTCCGGGGTCTAGGGACGAAAAACTGTTTTTT
cdr3_aa: CASTPPGSRDEKLFF
clone_size: NA
d_call: NA
v_call: TRBV12-3/TRBV12-4
j_call: TRBJ1-4

cdr3_nt: TGTGCCAGCAGTGCCGCCCCGGACAGGGCCCTCTACGAGCAGTACTTC
cdr3_aa: CASSAAPDRALYEQYF
clone_size: few
d_call: TRBD1
v_call: TRBV25-1
j_call: TRBJ2-7

cdr3_nt: TGTGCCAGCAGTTTATCCGACAGGGGGTTTGTTTCACCCCTCCACTTT
cdr3_aa: CASSLSDRGFVSPLHF
clone_size: few
d_call: TRBD1
v_call: TRBV27
j_call: TRBJ1-6

cdr3_nt: TGTGCCAACGAAGGGGGTATCTCCTACGAGCAGTACTTC
cdr3_aa: CANEGGISYEQYF
clone_size: NA
d_call: NA
v_call: TRBV2
j_call: TRBJ2-7

cdr3_nt: TGTGCCAGCAGCCAAGACGACAGTACCTACGAGCAGTACTTC
cdr3_aa: CASSQDDSTYEQYF
clone_size: NA
d_call: NA
v_call: TRBV3-1
j_call: TRBJ2-7

cdr3_nt: TGCGCCAGCAGCTTGGTTGGGCTCGGGGTTAAGGACGAGCAGTACTTC
cdr3_aa: CASSLVGLGVKDEQYF
clone_size: NA
d_call: NA
v_call: TRBV5-1
j_call: TRBJ2-7

cdr3_nt: TGCGCCAGCAGCTTGGAAAGCGGGAGGGTTAATGAGCAGTTCTTC
cdr3_aa: CASSLESGRVNEQFF
clone_size: NA
d_call: TRBD2
v_call: TRBV5-1
j_call: TRBJ2-1

cdr3_nt: TGTGCCAGCAGCTTTGATCTCGGGCCCTACGAGCAGTACTTC
cdr3_aa: CASSFDLGPYEQYF
clone_size: many
d_call: NA
v_call: TRBV5-4
j_call: TRBJ2-7

cdr3_nt: TGTGCCAGCAGCTCCGTAGGGGTCGTTGTGGGCTACTCTGGGGCCAACGTCCTGACTTTC
cdr3_aa: CASSSVGVVVGYSGANVLTF
clone_size: NA
d_call: NA
v_call: TRBV11-2
j_call: TRBJ2-6

cdr3_nt: TGTGCCAGCAGCTTAAGCAGACAGGGCGGGAGCAATCAGCCCCAGCATTTT
cdr3_aa: CASSLSRQGGSNQPQHF
clone_size: NA
d_call: TRBD1
v_call: TRBV7-9
j_call: TRBJ1-5

cdr3_nt: TGTGCCAGCAGTACACGACAGGGTAACTCTGGGGCCAACGTCCTGACTTTC
cdr3_aa: CASSTRQGNSGANVLTF
clone_size: NA
d_call: TRBD1
v_call: TRBV6-5
j_call: TRBJ2-6

cdr3_nt: TGTGCCAGCAGCTTAGCCTTCGGGACTAGCGGGGCGAACACCGGGGAGCTGTTTTTT
cdr3_aa: CASSLAFGTSGANTGELFF
clone_size: NA
d_call: TRBD2
v_call: TRBV11-1
j_call: TRBJ2-2

cdr3_nt: TGTGCCAGCAGTTTACAGGGTTCACCGATTGAGCAGTTCTTC
cdr3_aa: CASSLQGSPIEQFF
clone_size: few
d_call: NA
v_call: TRBV12-3/TRBV12-4
j_call: TRBJ2-1

cdr3_nt: TGCAGTGCTTTACTAGCGGGGAGACCCTACAATGAGCAGTTCTTC
cdr3_aa: CSALLAGRPYNEQFF
clone_size: few
d_call: TRBD2
v_call: TRBV20-1
j_call: TRBJ2-1

cdr3_nt: TGTGCCAGCAGCCTTGGACAGGATCCGTACTTC
cdr3_aa: CASSLGQDPYF
clone_size: NA
d_call: TRBD1
v_call: TRBV25-1
j_call: TRBJ2-5

cdr3_nt: TGTGCCAGCAGTTTATACCCCGGGAGTAGCTACAATGAGCAGTTCTTC
cdr3_aa: CASSLYPGSSYNEQFF
clone_size: NA
d_call: NA
v_call: TRBV27
j_call: TRBJ2-1

cdr3_nt: TGCGCCAGCAGCTTGACGGGAGCGGGCTACGAGCAGTACTTC
cdr3_aa: CASSLTGAGYEQYF
clone_size: NA
d_call: NA
v_call: TRBV5-1
j_call: TRBJ2-7

cdr3_nt: TGCGCCAGCAGCCCCAGGGCGGGACAGTCCTACGAGCAGTACTTC
cdr3_aa: CASSPRAGQSYEQYF
clone_size: NA
d_call: NA
v_call: TRBV5-1
j_call: TRBJ2-7

cdr3_nt: TGTGCCAGCAGTTTAACTAGAGTGAACACTGAAGCTTTCTTT
cdr3_aa: CASSLTRVNTEAFF
clone_size: few
d_call: NA
v_call: TRBV12-3/TRBV12-4
j_call: TRBJ1-1

cdr3_nt: TGTGCCAGCAGTCCCCGACAGGGTCAGGACGAGCAGTACTTC
cdr3_aa: CASSPRQGQDEQYF
clone_size: NA
d_call: TRBD1
v_call: TRBV12-3/TRBV12-4
j_call: TRBJ2-7

cdr3_nt: TGTGCCAGCAGCGTAGGAACAGGGGTTGGTCAGCCCCAGCATTTT
cdr3_aa: CASSVGTGVGQPQHF
clone_size: NA
d_call: TRBD1
v_call: TRBV9
j_call: TRBJ1-5

cdr3_nt: TGTGCCAGCAGTTTACACGGCACAGATACGCAGTATTTT
cdr3_aa: CASSLHGTDTQYF
clone_size: many
d_call: NA
v_call: TRBV12-3/TRBV12-4
j_call: TRBJ2-3

cdr3_nt: TGTGCCAGCAGCTTAGGGGACAGGGCAGGCAACGAGCAGTACTTC
cdr3_aa: CASSLGDRAGNEQYF
clone_size: NA
d_call: TRBD1
v_call: TRBV7-9
j_call: TRBJ2-7